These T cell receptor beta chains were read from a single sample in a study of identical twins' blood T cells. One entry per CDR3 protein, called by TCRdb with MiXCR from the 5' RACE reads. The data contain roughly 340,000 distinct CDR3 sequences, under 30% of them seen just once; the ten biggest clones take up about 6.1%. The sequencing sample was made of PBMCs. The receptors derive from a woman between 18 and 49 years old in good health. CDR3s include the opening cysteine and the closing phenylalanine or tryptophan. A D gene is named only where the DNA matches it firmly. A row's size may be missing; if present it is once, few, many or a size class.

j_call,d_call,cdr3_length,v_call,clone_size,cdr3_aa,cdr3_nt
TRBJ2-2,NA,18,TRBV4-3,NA,CASSQDPSQGFRTGELFF,TGCGCCAGCAGCCAAGATCCTTCACAGGGTTTTCGAACCGGGGAGCTGTTTTTT
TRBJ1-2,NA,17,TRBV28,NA,CASSPPTASRTNYGYTF,TGTGCCAGCAGTCCTCCGACAGCCTCACGGACCAACTATGGCTACACCTTC
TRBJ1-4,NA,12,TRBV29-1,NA,CSVRQGGEKLFF,TGCAGCGTTCGGCAGGGTGGAGAAAAACTGTTTTTT
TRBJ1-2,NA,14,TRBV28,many,CASSLGHSNYGYTF,TGTGCCAGCAGTTTAGGACACTCAAACTATGGCTACACCTTC
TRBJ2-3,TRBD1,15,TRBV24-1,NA,CATSEGQEVTDTQYF,TGTGCCACCAGTGAAGGACAGGAGGTTACAGATACGCAGTATTTT
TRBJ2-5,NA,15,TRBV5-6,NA,CASSSRSLAQETQYF,TGTGCCAGCAGCTCACGAAGCTTAGCGCAAGAGACCCAGTACTTC
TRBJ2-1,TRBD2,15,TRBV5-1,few,CASSLVLAGADEQFF,TGCGCCAGCAGCTTGGTACTAGCGGGAGCGGATGAGCAGTTCTTC
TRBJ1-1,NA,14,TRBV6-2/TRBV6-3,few,CASSFYSGSTEAFF,TGTGCCAGCAGTTTCTATTCCGGATCCACTGAAGCTTTCTTT
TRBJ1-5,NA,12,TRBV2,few,CASSVGNQPQHF,TGTGCCAGCAGTGTGGGAAATCAGCCCCAGCATTTT
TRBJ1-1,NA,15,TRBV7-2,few,CASSLGPAMNTEAFF,TGTGCCAGCAGCTTAGGTCCGGCTATGAACACTGAAGCTTTCTTT
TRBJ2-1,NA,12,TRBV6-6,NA,CASSYSLRERFF,TGTGCCAGCAGTTACTCCCTCAGGGAGCGGTTCTTC
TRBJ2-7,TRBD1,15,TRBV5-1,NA,CASQPTYDRAHEQYF,TGCGCCAGCCAACCGACTTATGACAGGGCCCACGAGCAGTACTTC
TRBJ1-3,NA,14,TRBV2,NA,CASSGSPKRNTIYF,TGTGCCAGCAGTGGGTCCCCTAAGAGAAACACCATATATTTT
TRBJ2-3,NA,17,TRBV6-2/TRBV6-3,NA,CASSRYPLAGSTDTQYF,TGTGCCAGCAGCCGATACCCCCTGGCGGGTTCCACAGATACGCAGTATTTT
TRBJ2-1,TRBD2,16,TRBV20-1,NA,CSADRTSGNSYNEQFF,TGCAGTGCTGATCGGACTAGCGGGAACTCCTACAATGAGCAGTTCTTC
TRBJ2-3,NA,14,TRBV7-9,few,CASSLSPELNTQYF,TGTGCCAGCAGCTTATCCCCCGAATTGAATACGCAGTATTTT
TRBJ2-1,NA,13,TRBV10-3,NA,CAIGVAGRNEQFF,TGTGCCATCGGTGTCGCGGGGCGTAATGAGCAGTTCTTC
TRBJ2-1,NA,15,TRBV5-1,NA,CASSLGPVPYNEQFF,TGCGCCAGCAGCTTGGGACCGGTACCCTACAATGAGCAGTTCTTC
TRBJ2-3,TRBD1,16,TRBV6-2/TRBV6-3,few,CASTRTGDHSADTQYF,TGTGCCAGCACCCGGACAGGGGACCACAGCGCAGATACGCAGTATTTT
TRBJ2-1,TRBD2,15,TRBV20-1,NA,CSAPPRTSRHNEQFF,TGCAGTGCTCCCCCTAGGACTAGCAGACACAATGAGCAGTTCTTC
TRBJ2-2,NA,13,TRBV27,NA,CASRTYSTGELFF,TGTGCCAGTCGGACTTACTCAACCGGGGAGCTGTTTTTT
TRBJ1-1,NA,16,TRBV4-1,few,CASTRLGGALNTEAFF,TGCGCCAGCACCCGTCTTGGGGGGGCCCTGAACACTGAAGCTTTCTTT
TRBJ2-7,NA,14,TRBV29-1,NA,CSVEDPLVPYEQYF,TGCAGCGTTGAAGATCCACTAGTTCCCTACGAGCAGTACTTC
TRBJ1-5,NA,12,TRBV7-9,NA,CASSYEGGAQHF,TGTGCCAGCAGTTACGAGGGGGGGGCCCAGCATTTT
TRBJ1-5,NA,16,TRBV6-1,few,CASKEAAFSGNQPQHF,TGTGCCAGCAAGGAGGCGGCATTCTCTGGCAATCAGCCCCAGCATTTT
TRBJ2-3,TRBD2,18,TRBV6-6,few,CASSQFLSGRSSTDTQYF,TGTGCCAGCAGCCAATTCCTTAGCGGGAGGAGTTCGACAGATACGCAGTATTTT
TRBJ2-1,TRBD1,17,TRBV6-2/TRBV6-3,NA,CASSYSTGQGYKVGQFF,TGTGCCAGCAGTTACAGTACCGGACAGGGCTACAAGGTTGGCCAGTTCTTC
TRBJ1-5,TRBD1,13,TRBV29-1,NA,CSVATGDLQPQHF,TGCAGCGTCGCCACAGGGGACCTCCAGCCCCAGCATTTT
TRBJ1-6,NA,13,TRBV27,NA,CASSKTDNSPLHF,TGTGCCAGCAGTAAAACGGATAATTCACCCCTCCACTTT
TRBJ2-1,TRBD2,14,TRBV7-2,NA,CASTTSGSWNEQFF,TGTGCCAGCACCACTAGCGGGAGTTGGAATGAGCAGTTCTTC
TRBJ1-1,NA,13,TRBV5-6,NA,CASRDLKNTEAFF,TGTGCCAGCAGGGACTTAAAGAACACTGAAGCTTTCTTT
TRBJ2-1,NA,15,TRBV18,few,CASSPAQTSYNEQFF,TGTGCCAGCTCACCGGCGCAAACCTCCTACAATGAGCAGTTCTTC
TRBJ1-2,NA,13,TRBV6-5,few,CASRDLLNYGYTF,TGTGCCAGTCGGGACTTACTCAACTATGGCTACACCTTC
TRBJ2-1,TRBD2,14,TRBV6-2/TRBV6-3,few,CASSTGGAYNEQFF,TGTGCCAGCAGTACGGGGGGGGCCTACAATGAGCAGTTCTTC
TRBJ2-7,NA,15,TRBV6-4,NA,CASSDVDYLSYEQYF,TGTGCCAGCAGTGATGTCGACTACCTATCCTACGAGCAGTACTTC
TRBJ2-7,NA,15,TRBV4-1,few,CASSQSTRISYEQYF,TGCGCCAGCAGCCAGTCGACACGAATCTCCTACGAGCAGTACTTC
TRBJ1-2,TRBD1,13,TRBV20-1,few,CSASRDRGRGYTF,TGCAGTGCTAGCCGGGACAGGGGACGGGGCTACACCTTC
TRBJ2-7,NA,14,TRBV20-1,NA,CSARDKGSRYEQYF,TGCAGTGCTAGAGATAAGGGTTCACGGTACGAGCAGTACTTC
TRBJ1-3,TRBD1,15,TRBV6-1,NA,CASSEAGQGRNTIYF,TGTGCCAGCAGTGAAGCGGGACAGGGGCGAAACACCATATATTTT
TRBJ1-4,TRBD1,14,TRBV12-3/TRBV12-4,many,CASSRGTGKEKLFF,TGTGCCAGCAGTAGGGGGACAGGGAAAGAAAAACTGTTTTTT
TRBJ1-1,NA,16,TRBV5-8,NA,CASTPVTLTTNTEAFF,TGTGCCAGCACCCCGGTTACCCTTACAACGAACACTGAAGCTTTCTTT
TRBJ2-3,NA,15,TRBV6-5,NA,CASSQQAYGTDTQYF,TGTGCCAGCAGTCAACAAGCCTACGGCACAGATACGCAGTATTTT
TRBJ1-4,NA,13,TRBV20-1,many,CSARRGTNEKLFF,TGCAGTGCTAGGCGGGGAACTAATGAAAAACTGTTTTTT
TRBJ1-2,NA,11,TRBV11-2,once,CASSLSAGYTF,TGTGCCAGCAGCTTATCGGCGGGCTACACCTTC
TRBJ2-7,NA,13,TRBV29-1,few,CSVSRQAPYEQYF,TGCAGCGTTTCTAGACAGGCCCCCTACGAGCAGTACTTC
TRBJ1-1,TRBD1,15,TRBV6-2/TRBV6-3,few,CASSFRGQGYTEAFF,TGTGCCAGCAGTTTCCGCGGACAGGGGTACACTGAAGCTTTCTTT
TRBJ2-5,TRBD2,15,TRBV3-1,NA,CASSPPGLAKETQYF,TGTGCCAGCAGCCCACCGGGACTAGCTAAGGAGACCCAGTACTTC